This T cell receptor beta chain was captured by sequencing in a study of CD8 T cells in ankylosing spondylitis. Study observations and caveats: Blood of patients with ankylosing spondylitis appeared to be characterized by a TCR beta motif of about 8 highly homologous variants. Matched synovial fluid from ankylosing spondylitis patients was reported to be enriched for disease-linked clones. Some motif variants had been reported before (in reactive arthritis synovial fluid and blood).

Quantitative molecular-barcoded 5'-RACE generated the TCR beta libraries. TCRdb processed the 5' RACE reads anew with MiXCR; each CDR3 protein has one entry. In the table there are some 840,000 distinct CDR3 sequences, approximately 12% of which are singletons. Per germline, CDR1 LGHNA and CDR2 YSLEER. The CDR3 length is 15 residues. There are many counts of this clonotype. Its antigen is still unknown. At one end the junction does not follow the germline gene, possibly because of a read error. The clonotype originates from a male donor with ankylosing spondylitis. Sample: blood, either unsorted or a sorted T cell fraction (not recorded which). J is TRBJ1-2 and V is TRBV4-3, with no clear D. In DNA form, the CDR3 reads TGCGCCAGCAGTTATCTCCGTCACTCTAATTATGGCTACACCTTC. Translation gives CASSYLRHSNYGYTF.